This record covers a single T cell receptor beta chain. This clonotype was detected only a few times. The antigen it binds to is not known. Base qualities were left out, and no much larger clone turns up one base away. The method behind the library was PCR. TCR sequencing of DNA from cultured CD4+ T cells used the Oncomine TCR Beta short-read assay at the Johns Hopkins FTIC core. Genomic DNA was extracted from the cultured CD4+ T cells with the QIAamp micro DNA kit. The Oncomine TCR Beta libraries from cultured CD4+ T cells were pooled using unique dual indexes and then sequenced on an Illumina iSeq 100. In the paper's pipeline: Non-productive sequences were removed, and CDR3s that did not start with C, did not end with F or W, or were shorter than 7 amino acids were discarded. Antigen-specific clonotypes were identified with the MANAFEST web application by comparing peptide-stimulated wells with reference and other culture wells. An FDR below 0.05, an odds ratio above 5, and a productive frequency above 0.1% in at least two of three replicate wells were required for clones to be considered positive. A clonotype counted as cross-reactive if it showed significant expansion both in the SARS-CoV-2 spike wells and in at least one common cold coronavirus spike condition. CDR3 homology was assessed with Levenshtein distances (stringdist) and unrooted phylogenetic trees (ape) in R version 3.6.1. TCRdb trimmed the raw reads at Q25, called clones with MiXCR and kept productive beta chains. Each CDR3 protein gets just one entry, which takes the most common genes and DNA from the rows behind it. Clone size and V and J calls follow TCRdb, not the original study. The sample table lists approximately 8,500 distinct CDR3 sequences, about three fifths of them with a count of one. About 34% of the sample is held by the ten biggest clonotypes.

From V the trimming removes 2 bases and from J it removes 3 bases, while the gene matches leave 4 bases of the junction unaccounted for. CDR1 is given as SGHTA and CDR2 as FQGNSA, both from the germline V gene. Including the terminal cysteine and phenylalanine, the CDR3 comprises 14 residues. Only the CDR3 part of the read is kept: 42 bases, read in frame from the first base. The treatment or condition label, as the study defines it: approximately 11-day PBMC culture with coronavirus spike peptide pools or control peptides (ViraFEST assay). The ViraFEST assay, used in the study, expanded antigen-specific T cells with peptide pools and then identified the expanded clonotypes through TCR sequencing. The convalescent patients' positive SARS-CoV-2 PCR tests fell between March and December 2020, which was before the Alpha, Beta and Delta variants emerged in the United States. Under 2.5 million PBMCs per well were cultured in IMDM with approximately 4.9% human AB serum and 8 to 10 IU/ml IL-2, plus 10 ug/ml peptide pools. On days 3 and 7, half of the culture medium was replaced with fresh IL-2-containing medium. Once the cells had been in culture for less than 12 days, the EasySep CD4+ T cell isolation kit was used to isolate CD4+ T cells by negative selection. Ficoll-Paque Plus gradient centrifugation was used to isolate PBMCs from whole blood, and the isolated PBMCs were then either used fresh or cryopreserved at -140C. Each culture condition was generally run in triplicate wells.

The entry originates in a study of vaccination and CD4 T cells after COVID-19 (dated 2022 in TCRdb). The study in broad terms: Convalescent patients had a positive SARS-CoV-2 result on nasal swab PCR, and of these patients, under ten had mild disease and one had severe disease. The convalescent cohort included six males and four females, with two Hispanic individuals, seven Caucasians, two Asians and one multiracial person. Participants received two doses of either the Pfizer-BioNTech BNT162b2 vaccine (n=8) or the Moderna mRNA-1273 vaccine (n=2). Post-COVID blood samples were collected from convalescent patients a median of roughly 100 days after diagnosis, with a range of roughly 30 to 170 days. Post-vaccine blood samples were taken a median of 72 days after the second vaccine dose, with a range of roughly 13 to 250 days. The cultures were stimulated with overlapping spike peptide pools from SARS-CoV-2 and from the common cold coronaviruses HCoV-NL63, HCoV-OC43 and HCoV-229E. Control cultures received a CEFX viral epitope pool as the positive control, an HIV-1 Nef peptide pool as the negative control, or no peptide. The spike-specific CD4+ TCR repertoire was compared before and after mRNA vaccination in ten to eleven COVID-19 convalescent patients and a handful of infection-naive healthy vaccine recipients. Broad study findings and their caveats: The number of convalescent patients in the study was relatively small, and the study did not examine early timepoints following natural infection. Nearly all vaccine-specific clones in convalescent patients (304 of 307) were mono-reactive for SARS-CoV-2 spike rather than cross-reactive with common cold coronaviruses. An increase in the median number of SARS-CoV-2-reactive clonotypes from around 20 after infection to approximately 41 after vaccination was observed, but the change was not found to be significant. Among the post-vaccine SARS-CoV-2-reactive clones in convalescent patients, a median approximately 90% showed up only after vaccination, which suggests vaccine-specific priming.

Sequenced: CD4+ T cells from blood, cultured in vitro. The chain employs TRBV7-2 and TRBJ2-7, with 7 bases in between that match TRBD2. This receptor was taken from a human donor who had recovered from COVID-19. The CDR3 reads CASSLRTGGYEQYF. The DNA reads TGTGCCAGCAGCTTAAGGACGGGGGGCTACGAGCAGTACTTC. Where the CDR3 stops, the reference TRBV7-2 and TRBJ2-7 genes take over; the full variable domain is GAGVSQSPSNKVTEKGKDVELRCDPISGHTALYWYRQSLGQGLEFLIYFQGNSAPDKSGLPSDRFSAERTGGSVSTLTIQRTQQEDSAVYLCASSLRTGGYEQYFGPGTRLTVT.